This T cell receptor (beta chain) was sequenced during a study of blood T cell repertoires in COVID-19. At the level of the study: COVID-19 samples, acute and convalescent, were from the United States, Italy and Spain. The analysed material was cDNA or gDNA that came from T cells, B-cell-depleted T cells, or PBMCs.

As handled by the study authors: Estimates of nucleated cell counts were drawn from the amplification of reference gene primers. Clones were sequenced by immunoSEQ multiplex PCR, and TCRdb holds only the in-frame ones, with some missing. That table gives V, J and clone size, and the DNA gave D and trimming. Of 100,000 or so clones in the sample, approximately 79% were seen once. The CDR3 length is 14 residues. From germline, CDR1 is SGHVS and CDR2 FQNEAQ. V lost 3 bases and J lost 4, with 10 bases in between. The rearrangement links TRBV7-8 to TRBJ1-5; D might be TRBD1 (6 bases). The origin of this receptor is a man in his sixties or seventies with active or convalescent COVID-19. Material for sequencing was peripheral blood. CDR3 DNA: TGTGCCAGCAGCTTGATACAGGGTAATCAGCCCCAGCATTTT. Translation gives CASSLIQGNQPQHF.